Here is one T cell receptor beta chain with its context. Its antigen is not identified. Germline V CDR1 and CDR2: MDHEN, SYDVKM. Trimming cost V 5 bases and J 6 bases; bases outside gene matches: 10. The CDR3 is made up of 15 amino acids. This specimen comes from a study of cytomegalovirus exposure and HLA in healthy donors. Study in general: It was reported in a later analysis that the same platform had been used for the 90 to 150 validation repertoires as for the approximately 730 first-cohort repertoires.

General study findings and limits: The finding came from a later analysis; first-cohort TCR clusters tended to co-occur in the 130 or so validation repertoires. Most TCR sequences showed up rarely, but some public TCRs showed up in many donors. Cytomegalovirus status was reportedly diagnosed by the classifier with high specificity and sensitivity.

The assay was immunoSEQ multiplex PCR, and TCRdb's table has in-frame clones only and misses some. The sample shows over 20,000 clones, around 96% of them seen only once. The chain joins TRBV28 to TRBJ2-7; 10 bases fit TRBD2. Sequencing used PBMCs. This TCR was recovered from a man aged 25 to 40 in good health and CMV-seropositive. This CDR3 reads CASSKQASGSREQYF. The CDR3 bases are TGTGCCAGCAGTAAGCAAGCTAGCGGGAGTCGCGAGCAGTACTTC.